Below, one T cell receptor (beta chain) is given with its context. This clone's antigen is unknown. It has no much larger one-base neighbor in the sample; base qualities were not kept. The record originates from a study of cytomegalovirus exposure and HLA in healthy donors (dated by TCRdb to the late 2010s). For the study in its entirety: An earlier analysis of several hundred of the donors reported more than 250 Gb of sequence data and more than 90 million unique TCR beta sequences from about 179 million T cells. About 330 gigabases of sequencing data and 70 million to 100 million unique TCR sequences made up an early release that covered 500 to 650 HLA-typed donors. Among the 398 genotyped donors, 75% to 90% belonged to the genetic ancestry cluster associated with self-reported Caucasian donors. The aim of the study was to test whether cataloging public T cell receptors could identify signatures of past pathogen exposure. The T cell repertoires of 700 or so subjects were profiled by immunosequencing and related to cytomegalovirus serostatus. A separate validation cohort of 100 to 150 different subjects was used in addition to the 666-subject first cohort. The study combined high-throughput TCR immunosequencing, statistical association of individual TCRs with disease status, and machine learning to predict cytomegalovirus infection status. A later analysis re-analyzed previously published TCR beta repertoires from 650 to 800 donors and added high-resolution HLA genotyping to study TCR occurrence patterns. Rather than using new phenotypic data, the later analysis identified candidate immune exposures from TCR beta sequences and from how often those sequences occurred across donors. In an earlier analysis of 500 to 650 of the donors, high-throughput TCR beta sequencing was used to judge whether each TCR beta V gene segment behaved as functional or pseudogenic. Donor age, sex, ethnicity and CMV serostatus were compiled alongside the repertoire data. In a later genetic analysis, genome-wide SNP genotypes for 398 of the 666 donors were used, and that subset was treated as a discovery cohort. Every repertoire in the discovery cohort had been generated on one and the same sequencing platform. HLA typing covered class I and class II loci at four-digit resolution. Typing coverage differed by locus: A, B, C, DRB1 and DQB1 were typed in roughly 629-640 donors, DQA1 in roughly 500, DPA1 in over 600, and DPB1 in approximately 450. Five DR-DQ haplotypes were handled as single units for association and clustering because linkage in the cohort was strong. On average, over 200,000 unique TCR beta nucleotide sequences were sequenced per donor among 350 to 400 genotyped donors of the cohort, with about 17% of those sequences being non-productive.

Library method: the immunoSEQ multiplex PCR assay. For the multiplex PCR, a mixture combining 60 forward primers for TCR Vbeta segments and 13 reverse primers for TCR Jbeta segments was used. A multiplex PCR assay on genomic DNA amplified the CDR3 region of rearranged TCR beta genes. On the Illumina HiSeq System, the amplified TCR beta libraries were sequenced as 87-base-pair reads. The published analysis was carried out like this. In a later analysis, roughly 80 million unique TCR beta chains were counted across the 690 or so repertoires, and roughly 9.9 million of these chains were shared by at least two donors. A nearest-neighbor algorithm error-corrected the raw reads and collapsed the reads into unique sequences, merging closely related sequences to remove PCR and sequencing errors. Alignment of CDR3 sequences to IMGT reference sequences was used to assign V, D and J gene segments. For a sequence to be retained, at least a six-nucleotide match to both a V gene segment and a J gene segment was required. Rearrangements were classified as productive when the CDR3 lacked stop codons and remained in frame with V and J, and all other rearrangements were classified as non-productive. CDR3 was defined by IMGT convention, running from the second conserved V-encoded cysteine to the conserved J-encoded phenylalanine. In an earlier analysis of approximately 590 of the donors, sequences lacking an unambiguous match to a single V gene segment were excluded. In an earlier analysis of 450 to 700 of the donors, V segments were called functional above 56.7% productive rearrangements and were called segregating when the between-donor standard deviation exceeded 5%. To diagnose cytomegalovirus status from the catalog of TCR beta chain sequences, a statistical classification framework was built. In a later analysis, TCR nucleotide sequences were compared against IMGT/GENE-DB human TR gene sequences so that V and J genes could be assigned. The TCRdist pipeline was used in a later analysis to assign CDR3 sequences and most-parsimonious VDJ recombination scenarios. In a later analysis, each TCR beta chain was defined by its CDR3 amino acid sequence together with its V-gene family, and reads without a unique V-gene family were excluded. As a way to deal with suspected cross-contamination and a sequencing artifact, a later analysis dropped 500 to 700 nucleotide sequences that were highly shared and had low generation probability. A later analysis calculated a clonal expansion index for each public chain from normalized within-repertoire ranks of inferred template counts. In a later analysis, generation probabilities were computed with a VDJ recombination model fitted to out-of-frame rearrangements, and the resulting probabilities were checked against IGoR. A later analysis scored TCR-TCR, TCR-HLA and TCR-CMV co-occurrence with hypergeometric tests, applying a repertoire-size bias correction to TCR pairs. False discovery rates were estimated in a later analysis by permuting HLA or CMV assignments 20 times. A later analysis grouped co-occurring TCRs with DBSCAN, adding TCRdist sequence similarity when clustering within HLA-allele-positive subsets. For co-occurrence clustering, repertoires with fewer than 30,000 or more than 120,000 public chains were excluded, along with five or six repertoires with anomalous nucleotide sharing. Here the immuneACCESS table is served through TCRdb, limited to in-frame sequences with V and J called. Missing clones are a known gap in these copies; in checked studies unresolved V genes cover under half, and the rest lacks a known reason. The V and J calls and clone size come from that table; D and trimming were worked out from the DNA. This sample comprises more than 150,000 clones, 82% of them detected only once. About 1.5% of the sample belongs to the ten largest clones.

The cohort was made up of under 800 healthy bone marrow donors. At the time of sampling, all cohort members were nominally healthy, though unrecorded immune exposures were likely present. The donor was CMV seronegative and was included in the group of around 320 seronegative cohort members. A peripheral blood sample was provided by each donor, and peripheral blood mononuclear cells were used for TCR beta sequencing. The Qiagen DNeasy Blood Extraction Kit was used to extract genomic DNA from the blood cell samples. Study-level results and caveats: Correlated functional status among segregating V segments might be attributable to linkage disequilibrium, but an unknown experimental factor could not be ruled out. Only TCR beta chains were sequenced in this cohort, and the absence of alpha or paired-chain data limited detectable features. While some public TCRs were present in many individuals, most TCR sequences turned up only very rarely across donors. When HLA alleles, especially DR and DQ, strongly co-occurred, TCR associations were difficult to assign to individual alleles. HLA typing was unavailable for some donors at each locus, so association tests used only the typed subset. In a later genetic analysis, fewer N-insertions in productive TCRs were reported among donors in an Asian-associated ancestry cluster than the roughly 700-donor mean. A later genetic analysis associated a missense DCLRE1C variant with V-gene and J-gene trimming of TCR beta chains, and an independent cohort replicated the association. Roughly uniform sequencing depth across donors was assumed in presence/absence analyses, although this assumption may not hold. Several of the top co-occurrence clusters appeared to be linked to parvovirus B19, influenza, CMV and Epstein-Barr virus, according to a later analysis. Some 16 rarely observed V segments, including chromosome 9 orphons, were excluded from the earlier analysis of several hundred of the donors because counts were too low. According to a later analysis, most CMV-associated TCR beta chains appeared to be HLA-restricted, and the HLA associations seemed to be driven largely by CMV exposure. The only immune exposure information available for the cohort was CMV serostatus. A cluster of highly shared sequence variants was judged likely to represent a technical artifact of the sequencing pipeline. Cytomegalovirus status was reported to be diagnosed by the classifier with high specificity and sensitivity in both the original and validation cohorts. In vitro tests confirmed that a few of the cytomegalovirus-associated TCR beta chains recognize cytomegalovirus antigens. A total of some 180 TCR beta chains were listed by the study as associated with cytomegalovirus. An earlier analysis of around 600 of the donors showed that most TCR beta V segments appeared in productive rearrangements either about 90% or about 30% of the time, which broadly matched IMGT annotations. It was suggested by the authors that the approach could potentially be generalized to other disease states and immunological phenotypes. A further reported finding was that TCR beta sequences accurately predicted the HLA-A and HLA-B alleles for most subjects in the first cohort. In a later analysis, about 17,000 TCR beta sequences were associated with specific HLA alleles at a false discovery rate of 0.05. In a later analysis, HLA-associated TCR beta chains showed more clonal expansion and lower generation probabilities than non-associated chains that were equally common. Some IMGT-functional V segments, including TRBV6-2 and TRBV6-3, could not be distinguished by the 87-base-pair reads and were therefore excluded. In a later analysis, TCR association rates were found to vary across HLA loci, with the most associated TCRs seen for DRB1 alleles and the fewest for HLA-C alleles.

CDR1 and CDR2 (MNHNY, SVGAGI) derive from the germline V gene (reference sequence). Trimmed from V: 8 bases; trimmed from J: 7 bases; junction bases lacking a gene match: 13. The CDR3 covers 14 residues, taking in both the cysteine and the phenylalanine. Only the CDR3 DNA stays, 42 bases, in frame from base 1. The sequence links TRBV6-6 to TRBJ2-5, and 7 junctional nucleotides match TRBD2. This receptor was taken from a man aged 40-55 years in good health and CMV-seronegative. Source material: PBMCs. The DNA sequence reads TGTGCCAGCGTTCCAGCGGGGAACCGGGGGACCCAGTACTTC. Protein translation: CASVPAGNRGTQYF.